This T cell receptor (beta chain) was captured in a study of blood T cells in healthy people across ages. Primers used in a second PCR of roughly 6 to 11 cycles were a sample-barcoded 5' primer and a J-beta primer mix. TCRdb independently ran MiXCR on the 5' RACE reads; one entry per CDR3 protein. Of 1.5 million to 2 million distinct CDR3 sequences in the sample, under 30% were seen once. Study conclusions and caveats: Possibly, changes in expanded clonotypes were confounded because donor CMV status was unknown.

This clonotype has only a few counts. Its antigen is currently unknown. Germline CDR1 and CDR2: DFQATT and SNEGSKA (reference sequence). V dropped 3 bases and J dropped 7; count of bases not matched to a gene: 2. The CDR3 extends over 12 amino acids. The sequenced material came from blood. The receptor was isolated from a woman aged 25-40 years in good health. V gene TRBV20-1 combines with J gene TRBJ1-2; 10 nucleotides line up with TRBD1. The CDR3 spells CSARTGGTGYTF. The CDR3 DNA is TGCAGTGCTAGGACAGGGGGCACTGGCTACACCTTC.